In its sample, the clone carrying this TCR beta chain was seen many times. The antigen is not known. Using its own MiXCR run on the 5' RACE reads, TCRdb lists one record per CDR3 protein. The profile shows 350,000 to 400,000 distinct CDR3 sequences, approximately 15% of them singletons. The entry originates in a study of T-cell memory formation after mild COVID-19. General observations from the study: Contracting clones from day 15 to 85 had balanced CD4/CD8; later expanders favoured CD4+. There was no confirmation that second-wave clones peaking on day 37 were SARS-CoV-2 specific.

CDR3 length: 16 amino acids. The germline V gene encodes CDR1 LGHNA and CDR2 YSLEER. With V trimmed by 3 bases and J by 6 bases, 9 bases remained unmatched. The sample was PBMCs or a T cell subset sorted from them (not recorded which). The TCR originated in a man between 18 and 35 years old who had mild COVID-19 (a few samples of this study predate the infection). Cell type and time point are not known. The chain employs TRBV4-3 and TRBJ2-1; 9 bases are a match to TRBD1. The CDR3 coding sequence is TGCGCCAGCAGCCAGGGGCCGGGACAGGGTAGCAATGAGCAGTTCTTC. Amino acid sequence: CASSQGPGQGSNEQFF.